Listed below are T cell receptor beta chains from one sample, sequenced in a study of T cells in Graves' hyperthyroidism and ophthalmopathy. TCRdb re-analysed the multiplex PCR reads in MiXCR, keeping a single row per CDR3 protein. The table shows a few hundred thousand distinct CDR3 sequences, with about a sixth occurring only once. Input material: blood. These receptors were collected from a woman aged 30 to 39 with Graves' hyperthyroidism. CDR3s include the opening cysteine and the closing phenylalanine or tryptophan. D genes are given only for firm matches. Size values are once, few and many counts, or a class for expanded clones, and some rows have none.

j_call clone_size v_call d_call cdr3_aa cdr3_nt
TRBJ1-1 - TRBV13 - CASRPQGIRTEAFF TGTGCCAGCAGGCCCCAGGGAATCCGGACTGAAGCTTTCTTT
TRBJ2-1 many TRBV30 - CAWAAYNEQFF TGTGCCTGGGCCGCCTACAATGAGCAGTTCTTC
TRBJ1-5 once TRBV6-1 TRBD1 CASSPDRGDQPQHF TGTGCCAGCAGTCCCGACAGGGGGGATCAGCCCCAGCATTTT
TRBJ2-2 many TRBV6-1 - CASRPEAANTGELFF TGTGCCAGCAGACCCGAGGCCGCGAACACCGGGGAGCTGTTTTTT
TRBJ2-5 many TRBV27 - CASSLNPGNEETQYF TGTGCCAGCAGTTTAAACCCGGGGAACGAAGAGACCCAGTACTTC
TRBJ2-2 once TRBV5-5 TRBD1 CASSLDGQVNTGELFF TGTGCCAGCAGCTTGGATGGACAGGTGAACACCGGGGAGCTGTTTTTT
TRBJ1-5 many TRBV6-1 - CASSDGRSNQPQHF TGTGCCAGCAGTGATGGGAGGTCCAATCAGCCCCAGCATTTT
TRBJ1-3 - TRBV30 - CAWSQDRSSGNTIYF TGTGCCTGGAGTCAGGACCGTAGCTCTGGAAACACCATATATTTT
TRBJ1-1 many TRBV12-3/TRBV12-4 - CASIKGDTEAFF TGTGCCAGCATAAAGGGCGACACTGAAGCTTTCTTT
TRBJ2-7 many TRBV27 - CASSSSLDYEQYF TGTGCCAGCAGTTCCTCATTGGACTACGAGCAGTACTTC
TRBJ1-5 many TRBV6-1 TRBD1 CASSAPGTGLNQPQHF TGTGCCAGCAGTGCCCCCGGGACAGGACTAAATCAGCCCCAGCATTTT
TRBJ1-1 many TRBV30 - CAWTPGPNTEAFF TGTGCCTGGACACCAGGGCCGAACACTGAAGCTTTCTTT
TRBJ2-3 many TRBV20-1 TRBD2 CSARKLAGEPDTQYF TGCAGTGCTAGAAAACTAGCGGGAGAGCCAGATACGCAGTATTTT
TRBJ1-1 many TRBV20-1 TRBD1 CSARDGQANTEAFF TGCAGTGCTAGAGACGGACAGGCGAACACTGAAGCTTTCTTT
TRBJ1-1 - TRBV27 TRBD1 CASSNLGQGGTEAFF TGTGCCAGCAGTAACTTGGGACAGGGCGGTACTGAAGCTTTCTTT
TRBJ2-1 - TRBV27 TRBD1 CASRLNLGQGIHNEQFF TGTGCCAGCAGACTCAACTTGGGACAGGGTATCCACAATGAGCAGTTCTTC
TRBJ2-7 many TRBV30 - CAWRGRLVYEQYF TGTGCCTGGAGGGGGAGATTGGTCTACGAGCAGTACTTC
TRBJ2-7 - TRBV6-2/TRBV6-3 TRBD1 CASSPNPGTVSYEKYF TGTGCCAGCAGCCCAAATCCCGGGACAGTCTCCTACGAGAAGTACTTC
TRBJ2-5 - TRBV5-1 - CASSQERLQATQYF TGCGCCAGCAGCCAAGAACGTCTGCAGGCGACCCAGTACTTC
TRBJ2-1 few TRBV19 TRBD2 CASSILGTTEQFF TGTGCCAGTAGTATACTTGGGACTACCGAGCAGTTCTTC
TRBJ1-1 many TRBV3-1 - CASSQGAGATEAFF TGTGCCAGCAGCCAAGGGGCAGGGGCCACTGAAGCTTTCTTT
TRBJ2-2 few TRBV5-1 - CASSEVTGELFF TGCGCCAGCAGCGAAGTCACCGGGGAGCTGTTTTTT
TRBJ2-4 many TRBV5-1 TRBD1 CASSLGTGGNIQYF TGCGCCAGCAGCTTGGGGACAGGGGGTAACATTCAGTACTTC
TRBJ2-3 many TRBV28 TRBD1 CASIQSDREPDTQYF TGTGCCAGCATCCAATCGGACAGGGAGCCCGATACGCAGTATTTT
TRBJ1-2 - TRBV7-2 - CASSRGRENLYTF TGTGCCAGCAGTCGAGGCAGGGAGAATCTCTACACCTTC
TRBJ2-5 many TRBV3-1 TRBD1 CASSPYRGQETQYF TGTGCCAGCAGCCCGTACAGGGGACAAGAGACCCAGTACTTC
TRBJ1-5 - TRBV19 TRBD1 CASSKEDRGWFRPQHF TGTGCCAGTAGTAAGGAGGACAGGGGATGGTTCCGGCCCCAGCATTTT
TRBJ2-3 - TRBV10-2 - CASMGAESDTQYF TGCGCCAGCATGGGGGCCGAGTCAGATACGCAGTATTTT
TRBJ2-5 many TRBV12-3/TRBV12-4 - CASSPGTQETQYF TGTGCCAGCAGTCCCGGGACTCAAGAGACCCAGTACTTC
TRBJ1-1 many TRBV6-1 TRBD1 CASSSQLGQFGTEAFF TGTGCCAGCAGTTCACAACTGGGACAGTTCGGCACTGAAGCTTTCTTT
TRBJ1-5 many TRBV5-1 TRBD1 CASRLGQGNQPQHF TGCGCCAGCAGACTTGGACAGGGCAATCAGCCCCAGCATTTT
TRBJ1-1 many TRBV12-3/TRBV12-4 - CASSLSGVAEAFF TGTGCCAGCAGTTTATCCGGGGTAGCTGAAGCTTTCTTT
TRBJ2-2 - TRBV6-2/TRBV6-3 - CASTLFFGGELFF TGTGCCAGCACCCTATTTTTCGGCGGGGAGCTGTTTTTT
TRBJ2-2 - TRBV9 TRBD2 CASSVGLAGTGELFF TGTGCCAGCAGCGTAGGGCTAGCGGGTACCGGGGAGCTGTTTTTT
TRBJ2-4 - TRBV15 - CATSRRPALAKNIQYF TGTGCCACCAGCAGAAGGCCAGCACTAGCCAAAAACATTCAGTACTTC
TRBJ2-2 few TRBV27 TRBD1 CASSFSTGRNTGELFF TGTGCCAGCAGTTTCTCGACAGGGAGGAACACCGGGGAGCTGTTTTTT
TRBJ2-1 many TRBV2 - CASSEFRGFLSNEQFF TGTGCCAGCAGTGAGTTCCGAGGGTTTCTTAGTAATGAGCAGTTCTTC
TRBJ1-4 few TRBV6-7 TRBD1 CASSSRDRENEKLFF TGTGCCAGCAGCAGCCGGGACAGAGAGAATGAAAAACTGTTTTTT
TRBJ2-4 many TRBV2 - CASSVSVVKNIQYF TGTGCCAGCAGTGTATCGGTGGTCAAAAACATTCAGTACTTC
TRBJ1-5 - TRBV20-1 - CSATPGGQPQHF TGCAGTGCTACCCCTGGGGGACAGCCCCAGCATTTT
TRBJ2-7 many TRBV3-1 - CASSQDPRGGLLAYEQYF TGTGCCAGCAGCCAAGATCCCCGTGGTGGACTGCTCGCCTACGAGCAGTACTTC
TRBJ2-3 - TRBV6-1 TRBD2 CASSAGLAGGTPDTQYF TGTGCCAGCAGTGCCGGGCTAGCGGGAGGGACCCCGGATACGCAGTATTTT
TRBJ1-2 few TRBV30 - CAWSPDGYGYTF TGTGCCTGGAGTCCCGACGGCTATGGCTACACCTTC
TRBJ2-2 many TRBV7-3 TRBD2 CASSPGLAGATGELFF TGTGCCAGCAGCCCTGGACTAGCGGGAGCCACCGGGGAGCTGTTTTTT
TRBJ2-2 - TRBV6-5 TRBD1 CASSYSIRTGVDTGELFF TGTGCCAGCAGTTACTCGATACGGACAGGGGTGGACACCGGGGAGCTGTTTTTT
TRBJ2-1 few TRBV15 - CATSRERGYAGQSSYNEQFF TGTGCCACCAGCAGAGAAAGGGGGTACGCGGGCCAAAGCTCCTACAATGAGCAGTTCTTC
TRBJ1-1 few TRBV19 - CASSMNLVAAFF TGTGCCAGTAGTATGAACTTGGTGGCAGCTTTCTTT
TRBJ2-2 few TRBV27 TRBD2 CASSFFSGRAGELFF TGTGCCAGCAGTTTTTTTAGCGGGAGGGCCGGGGAGCTGTTTTTT
TRBJ2-6 - TRBV24-1 TRBD2 CATSGSAGGPPGANVLTF TGTGCCACCAGTGGCTCGGCGGGAGGGCCCCCTGGGGCCAACGTCCTGACTTTC